This TCR beta chain was obtained from a study of cytomegalovirus exposure and HLA in healthy donors. The CDR3 sequence is 17 residues long. Germline trimming cut 0 bases from V and 2 bases from J; bases unmatched to any gene: 6. Germline CDR1 and CDR2: MNHEY and SMNVEV (reference sequence). These donors counted as nominally healthy when sampled, but unrecorded immune exposures were likely. Study observations and caveats: By HLA locus, TCR association rates varied in a later analysis, with DRB1 showing the most and HLA-C the fewest.

This clone was observed a few times. Its specificity is unknown. Use of 60 Vbeta and 13 Jbeta primers characterized the PCR. Assay: immunoSEQ multiplex PCR; the TCRdb copy retains only in-frame clones and omits some. The sample consists of about 76,000 clones, about 76% of them appearing once. The sample comprised PBMCs. The rearrangement joins TRBV27 to TRBJ1-2; the match to TRBD1 covers 10 bases. The TCR sequence derives from a male donor in good health and CMV-seropositive. CDR3 loop: CASSLSGTGAVNYGYTF. In DNA form, the CDR3 reads TGTGCCAGCAGTTTATCTGGGACAGGGGCGGTCAACTATGGCTACACCTTC.